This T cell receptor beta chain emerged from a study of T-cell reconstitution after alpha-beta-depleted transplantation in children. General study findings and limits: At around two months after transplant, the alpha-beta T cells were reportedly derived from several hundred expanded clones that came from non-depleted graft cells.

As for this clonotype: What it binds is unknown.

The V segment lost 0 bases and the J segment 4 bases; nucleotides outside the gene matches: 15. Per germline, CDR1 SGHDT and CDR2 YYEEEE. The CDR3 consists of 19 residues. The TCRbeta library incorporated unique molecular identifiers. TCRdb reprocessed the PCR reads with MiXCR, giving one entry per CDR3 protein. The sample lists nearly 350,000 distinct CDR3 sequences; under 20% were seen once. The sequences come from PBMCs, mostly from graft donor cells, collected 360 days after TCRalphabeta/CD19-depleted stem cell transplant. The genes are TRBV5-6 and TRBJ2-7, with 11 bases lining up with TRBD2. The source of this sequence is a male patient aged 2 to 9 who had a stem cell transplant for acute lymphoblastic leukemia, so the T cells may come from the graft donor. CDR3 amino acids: CASSLEVGTSGYNPYEQYF. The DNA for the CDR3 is TGTGCCAGCAGCTTGGAAGTAGGGACTAGCGGCTACAACCCGTACGAGCAGTACTTC.